This TCR beta chain is drawn from a study of early T cells in non-severe SARS-CoV-2 infection. Each cDNA molecule carried a unique molecular identifier. TCRdb used MiXCR to reprocess the 5' RACE reads, holding one entry per CDR3 protein. Of tens of thousands of distinct CDR3 sequences in the sample, approximately 12% are singletons; the top ten hold about 4.2%. The CDR3 consists of 14 residues. The germline gives CDR1 SGHDT, CDR2 YYEEEE. Trimming stripped 3 bases from V and 5 bases from J, with 14 bases between. The source material was whole blood. This receptor was obtained from an adult who was a healthcare worker with PCR-confirmed SARS-CoV-2 infection or an uninfected control (not recorded which). The chain uses TRBV5-6 and TRBJ1-1; a weak D match, TRBD1 (5 bases). The CDR3 DNA reads TGTGCCAGCAGCTGGGACGCCGGGAGGACTGAAGCTTTCTTT. Translating gives CASSWDAGRTEAFF.